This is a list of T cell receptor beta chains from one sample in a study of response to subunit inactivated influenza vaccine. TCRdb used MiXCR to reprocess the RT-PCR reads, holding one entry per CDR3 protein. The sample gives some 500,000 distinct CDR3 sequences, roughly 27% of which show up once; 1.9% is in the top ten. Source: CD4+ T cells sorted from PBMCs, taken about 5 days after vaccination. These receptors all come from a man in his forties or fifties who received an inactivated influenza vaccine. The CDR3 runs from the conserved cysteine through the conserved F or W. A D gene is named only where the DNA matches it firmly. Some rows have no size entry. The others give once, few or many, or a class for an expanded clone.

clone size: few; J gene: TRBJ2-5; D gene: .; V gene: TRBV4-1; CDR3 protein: CASSQGWPKRETQYF; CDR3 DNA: TGCGCCAGCAGCCAAGGTTGGCCAAAGAGAGAGACCCAGTACTTC
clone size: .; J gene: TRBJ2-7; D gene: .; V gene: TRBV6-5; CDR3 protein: CASSYQFSVAVSYEQYF; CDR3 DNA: TGTGCCAGCAGTTACCAATTTAGTGTTGCGGTCTCCTACGAGCAGTACTTC
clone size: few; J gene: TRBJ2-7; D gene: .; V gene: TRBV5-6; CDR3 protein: CASSFWGIDEQYF; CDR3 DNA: TGTGCCAGCAGCTTCTGGGGGATCGACGAGCAGTACTTC
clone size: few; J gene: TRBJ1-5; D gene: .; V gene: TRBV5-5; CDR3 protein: CASSLAVTDQPQHF; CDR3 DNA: TGTGCCAGCAGCTTGGCCGTGACCGATCAGCCCCAGCATTTT
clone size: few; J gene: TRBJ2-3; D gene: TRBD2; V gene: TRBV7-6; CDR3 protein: CASSLATASGVTDTQYF; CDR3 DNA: TGTGCCAGCAGCTTAGCGACAGCTAGCGGAGTCACAGATACGCAGTATTTT
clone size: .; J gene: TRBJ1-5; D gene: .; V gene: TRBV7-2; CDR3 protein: CASSLVWGNGNQPQHF; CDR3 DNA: TGTGCCAGCAGCTTGGTGTGGGGGAACGGCAATCAGCCCCAGCATTTT
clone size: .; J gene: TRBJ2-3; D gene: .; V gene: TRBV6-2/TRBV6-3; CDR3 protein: CASTTRLPPETGLLGDTQYF; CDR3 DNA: TGTGCCAGCACCACGCGGCTGCCGCCGGAGACAGGCTTATTGGGGGATACGCAGTATTTT
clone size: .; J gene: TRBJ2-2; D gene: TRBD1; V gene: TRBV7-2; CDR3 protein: CASSSLYRGTGELFF; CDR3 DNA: TGTGCCAGCAGCTCCCTTTACAGGGGGACCGGGGAGCTGTTTTTT
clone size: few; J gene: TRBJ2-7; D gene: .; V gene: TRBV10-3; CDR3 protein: CAIQGSYEQYF; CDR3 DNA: TGTGCCATTCAGGGCTCCTACGAGCAGTACTTC
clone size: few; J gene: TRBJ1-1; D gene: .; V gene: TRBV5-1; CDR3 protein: CASAGHPNTEAFF; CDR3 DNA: TGCGCCAGCGCCGGACATCCGAACACTGAAGCTTTCTTT
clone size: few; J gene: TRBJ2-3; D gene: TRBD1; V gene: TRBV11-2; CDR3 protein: CASSLVPGGADTQYF; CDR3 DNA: TGTGCCAGCAGCTTAGTGCCAGGGGGCGCAGATACGCAGTATTTT
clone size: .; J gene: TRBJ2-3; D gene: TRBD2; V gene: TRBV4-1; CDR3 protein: CASSHPSRGAADTQYF; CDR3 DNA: TGCGCCAGCAGCCACCCATCGCGGGGGGCTGCAGATACGCAGTATTTT
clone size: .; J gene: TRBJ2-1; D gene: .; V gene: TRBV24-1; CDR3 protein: CATSATSGPPYNEQFF; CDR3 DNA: TGTGCCACCAGCGCCACCTCGGGCCCCCCCTACAATGAGCAGTTCTTC
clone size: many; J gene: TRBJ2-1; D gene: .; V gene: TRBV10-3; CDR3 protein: CAISEPTGLSYNEQFF; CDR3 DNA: TGTGCCATCAGTGAGCCGACGGGACTGTCCTACAATGAGCAGTTCTTC
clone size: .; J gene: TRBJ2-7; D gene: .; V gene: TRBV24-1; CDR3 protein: CATSPGGEYEQYF; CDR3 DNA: TGTGCCACCAGCCCAGGGGGGGAGTACGAGCAGTACTTC
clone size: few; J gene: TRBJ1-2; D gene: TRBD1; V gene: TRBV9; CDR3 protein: CASSADRGLKGYTF; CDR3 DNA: TGTGCCAGCAGCGCCGACAGGGGGCTGAAGGGCTACACCTTC
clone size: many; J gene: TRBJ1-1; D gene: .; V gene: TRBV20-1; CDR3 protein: CSARTLLNTEAFF; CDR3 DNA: TGCAGTGCTCGGACATTACTGAACACTGAAGCTTTCTTT
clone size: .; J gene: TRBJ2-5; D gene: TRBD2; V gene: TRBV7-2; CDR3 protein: CASSLAGGRVETQYF; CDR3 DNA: TGTGCCAGCAGCTTAGCCGGTGGGAGGGTAGAGACCCAGTACTTC
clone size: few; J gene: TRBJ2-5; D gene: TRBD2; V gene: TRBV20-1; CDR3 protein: CSATAPAGVGETQYF; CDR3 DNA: TGCAGTGCTACAGCCCCAGCGGGAGTCGGAGAGACCCAGTACTTC
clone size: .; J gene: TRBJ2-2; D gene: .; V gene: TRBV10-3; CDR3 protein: CAIRQAGTGELFF; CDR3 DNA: TGTGCCATAAGACAGGCTGGGACCGGGGAGCTGTTTTTT
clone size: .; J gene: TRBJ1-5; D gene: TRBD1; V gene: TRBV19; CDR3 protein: CASQKWGQRRGQPQHF; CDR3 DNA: TGTGCCAGCCAAAAGTGGGGACAGAGGAGGGGTCAGCCCCAGCATTTT
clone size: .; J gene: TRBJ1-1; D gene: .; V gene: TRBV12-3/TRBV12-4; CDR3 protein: CASSSGRTAEAFF; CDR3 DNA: TGTGCCAGCAGTTCCGGCCGGACGGCTGAAGCTTTCTTT
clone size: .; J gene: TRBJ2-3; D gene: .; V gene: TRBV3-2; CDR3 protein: CASSQGPPLAGGADTQYF; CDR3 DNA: TGTGCCAGCAGCCAAGGGCCCCCACTAGCGGGGGGGGCAGATACGCAGTATTTT
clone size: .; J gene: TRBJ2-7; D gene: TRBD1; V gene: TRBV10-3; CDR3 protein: CAISEAPGTGAYEQYF; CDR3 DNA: TGTGCCATCAGTGAGGCGCCCGGGACAGGGGCCTACGAGCAGTACTTC
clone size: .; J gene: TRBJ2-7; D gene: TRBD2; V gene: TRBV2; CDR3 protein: CASCILAGSYEQYF; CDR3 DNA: TGTGCCAGCTGCATTTTAGCGGGATCCTACGAGCAGTACTTC
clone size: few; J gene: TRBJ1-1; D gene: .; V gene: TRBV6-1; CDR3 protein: CASTSIYTPPAFF; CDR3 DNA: TGTGCCAGCACCTCAATCTATACACCCCCAGCTTTCTTT
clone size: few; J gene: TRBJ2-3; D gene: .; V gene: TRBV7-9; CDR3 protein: CATRTETIRSSTDTQYF; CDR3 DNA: TGTGCCACCCGGACAGAAACGATTCGTTCTAGCACAGATACGCAGTATTTT
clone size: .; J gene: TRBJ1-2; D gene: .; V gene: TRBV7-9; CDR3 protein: CASSLIAGYGYTF; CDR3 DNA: TGTGCCAGCAGCTTAATTGCAGGCTATGGCTACACCTTC
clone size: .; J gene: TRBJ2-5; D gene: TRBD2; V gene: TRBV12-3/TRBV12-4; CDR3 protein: CASSTSGIETQYF; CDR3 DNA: TGTGCCAGCAGCACTAGCGGGATAGAGACCCAGTACTTC
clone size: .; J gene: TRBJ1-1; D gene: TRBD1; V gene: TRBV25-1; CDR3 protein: CASRGQGAHHEAFF; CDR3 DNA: TGTGCCAGCAGGGGACAGGGGGCCCACCATGAAGCTTTCTTT
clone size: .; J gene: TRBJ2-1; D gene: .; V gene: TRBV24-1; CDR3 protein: CATSDTRGGNEQFF; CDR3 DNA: TGTGCCACCAGTGATACGAGGGGGGGCAATGAGCAGTTCTTC
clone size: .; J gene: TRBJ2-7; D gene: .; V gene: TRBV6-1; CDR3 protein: CASSDRPDIFEQYF; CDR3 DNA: TGTGCCAGCAGTGATCGCCCCGACATTTTCGAGCAGTACTTC
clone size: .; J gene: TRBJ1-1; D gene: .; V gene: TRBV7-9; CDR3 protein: CASSLVWGMNTEAFF; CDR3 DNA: TGTGCCAGCAGCTTAGTCTGGGGAATGAACACTGAAGCTTTCTTT
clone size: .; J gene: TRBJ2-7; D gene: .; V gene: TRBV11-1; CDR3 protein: CASSSTGSRGFGIYEQYF; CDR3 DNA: TGTGCCAGCAGCTCCACGGGGTCCCGTGGGTTTGGTATATACGAGCAGTACTTC
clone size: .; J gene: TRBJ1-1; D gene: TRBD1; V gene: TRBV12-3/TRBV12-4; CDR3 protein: CASSQWTGWATEAFF; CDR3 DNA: TGTGCCAGCAGCCAATGGACAGGGTGGGCCACTGAAGCTTTCTTT
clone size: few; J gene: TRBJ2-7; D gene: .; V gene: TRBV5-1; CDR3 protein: CASSLEARSGEQYF; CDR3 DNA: TGCGCCAGCAGCTTGGAAGCCAGGTCAGGCGAGCAGTACTTC
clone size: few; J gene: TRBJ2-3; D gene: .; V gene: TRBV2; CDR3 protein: CASSVLVATDTQYF; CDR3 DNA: TGTGCCAGCAGTGTATTGGTAGCCACAGATACGCAGTATTTT
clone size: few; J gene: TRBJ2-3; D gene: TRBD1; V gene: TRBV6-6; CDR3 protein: CASIRGQGADTQYF; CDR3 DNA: TGTGCCAGCATTAGGGGACAGGGTGCCGATACGCAGTATTTT
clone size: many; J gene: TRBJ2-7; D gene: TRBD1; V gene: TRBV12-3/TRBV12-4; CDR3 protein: CASSLGQVYEQYF; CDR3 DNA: TGTGCCAGCAGTCTCGGACAGGTCTACGAGCAGTACTTC
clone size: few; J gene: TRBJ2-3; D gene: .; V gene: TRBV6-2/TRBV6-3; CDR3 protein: CASSRTGTGTQYF; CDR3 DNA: TGTGCCAGCAGTCGTACAGGGACCGGGACGCAGTATTTT
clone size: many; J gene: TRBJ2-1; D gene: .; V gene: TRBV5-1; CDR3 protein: CASSLNVGSSYNEQFF; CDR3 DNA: TGCGCCAGCAGCTTGAATGTGGGGAGCTCCTACAATGAGCAGTTCTTC
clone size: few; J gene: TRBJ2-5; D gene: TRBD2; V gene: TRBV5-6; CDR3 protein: CASSLAASGGPETQYF; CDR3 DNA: TGTGCCAGCAGCTTGGCCGCTAGCGGAGGGCCGGAGACCCAGTACTTC
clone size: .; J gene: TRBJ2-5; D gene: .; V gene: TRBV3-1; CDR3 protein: CASSQSDSYGKTQYF; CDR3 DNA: TGTGCCAGCAGCCAATCTGACTCGTACGGAAAGACCCAGTACTTC
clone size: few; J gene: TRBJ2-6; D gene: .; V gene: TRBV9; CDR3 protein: CASSVGDSGANVLTF; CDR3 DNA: TGTGCCAGCAGCGTAGGAGACTCTGGGGCCAACGTCCTGACTTTC
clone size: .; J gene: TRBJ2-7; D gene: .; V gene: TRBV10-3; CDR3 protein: CAIRGDSGGEQYF; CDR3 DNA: TGTGCCATCAGGGGGGACTCAGGGGGCGAGCAGTACTTC
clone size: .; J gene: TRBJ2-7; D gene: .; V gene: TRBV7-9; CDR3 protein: CASSWTPSHEQYF; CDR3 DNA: TGTGCCAGCAGCTGGACGCCCTCCCACGAGCAGTACTTC
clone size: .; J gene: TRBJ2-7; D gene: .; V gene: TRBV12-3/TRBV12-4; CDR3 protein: CASSLGYGGEQYF; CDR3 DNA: TGTGCCAGCAGTTTAGGTTACGGGGGCGAGCAGTACTTC
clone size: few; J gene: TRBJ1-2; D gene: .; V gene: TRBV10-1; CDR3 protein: CASSGGTGPSYGYTF; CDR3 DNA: TGCGCCAGCAGTGGGGGTACAGGGCCGAGCTATGGCTACACCTTC
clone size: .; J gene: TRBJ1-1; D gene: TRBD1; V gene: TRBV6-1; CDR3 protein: CASSEGRQGSAFF; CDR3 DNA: TGTGCCAGCAGTGAGGGGCGACAGGGATCAGCTTTCTTT
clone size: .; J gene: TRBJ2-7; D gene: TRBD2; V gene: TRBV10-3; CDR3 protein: CAISGTSGSREQYF; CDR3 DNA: TGTGCCATCAGTGGGACTAGCGGGAGCCGCGAGCAGTACTTC
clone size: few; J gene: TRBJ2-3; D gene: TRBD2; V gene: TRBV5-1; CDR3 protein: CASSRLGLAGGTSTQYF; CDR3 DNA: TGCGCCAGCAGCCGGCTCGGACTAGCGGGGGGGACTAGCACGCAGTATTTT
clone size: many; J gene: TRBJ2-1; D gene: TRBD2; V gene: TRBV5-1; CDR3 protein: CASSLGGLAGVNEQFF; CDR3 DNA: TGCGCCAGCAGCTTGGGTGGACTAGCGGGGGTCAATGAGCAGTTCTTC
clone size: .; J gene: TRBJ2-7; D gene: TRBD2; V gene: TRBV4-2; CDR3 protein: CASSQDLRRGLAGGTYEQYF; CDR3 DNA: TGTGCCAGCAGCCAAGATCTGAGGAGAGGACTAGCGGGAGGAACCTACGAGCAGTACTTC
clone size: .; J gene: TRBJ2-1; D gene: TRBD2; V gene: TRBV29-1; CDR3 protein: CSVGPGGASYNEQFF; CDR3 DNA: TGCAGCGTTGGACCCGGGGGGGCCTCCTACAATGAGCAGTTCTTC
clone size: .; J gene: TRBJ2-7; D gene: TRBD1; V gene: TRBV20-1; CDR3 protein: CSTPGQGAFEQYF; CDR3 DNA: TGCAGCACCCCGGGACAGGGGGCCTTCGAGCAGTACTTC
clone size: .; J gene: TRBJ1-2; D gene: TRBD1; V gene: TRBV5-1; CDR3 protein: CASSLDGGGLGYTF; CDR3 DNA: TGCGCCAGCAGCTTGGATGGAGGGGGCCTTGGCTACACCTTC
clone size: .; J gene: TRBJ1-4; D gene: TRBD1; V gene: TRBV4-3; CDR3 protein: CASSRVTGGEEKLFF; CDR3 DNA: TGCGCCAGCAGCCGAGTGACAGGGGGCGAGGAAAAACTGTTTTTT